This TCR beta chain emerged from a study of shared clonotypes between healthy human individuals. Study in general: Three CD4 naive, three CD4 memory, two CD8 naive and one CD8 memory plate were used per donor.

The CDR3 contains 16 residues. Trimming stripped 4 bases from V and 2 bases from J, with 16 bases between. The germline V gene encodes CDR1 MNHEY and CDR2 SMNVEV (reference sequence). Assay: immunoSEQ multiplex PCR; the TCRdb copy retains only in-frame clones and omits some. The data show about 680,000 clones, with more than 70% seen just once and about 1.7% held by the top ten. Each of the donors was a healthy adult who was HIV-negative and had not had a recent acute infection or vaccination. This receptor was taken from a woman aged 25 to 39 in good health. Sequenced material: memory CD4+ T cells sorted from blood. The subset: CD45RA-negative fraction. This chain links TRBV27 with TRBJ2-3; either TRBD1 or TRBD2 may supply D (5 bases each). The CDR3 loop is CASSWGPSWDTDTQYF. The CDR3 DNA reads TGTGCCAGCAGTTGGGGACCTTCATGGGACACAGATACGCAGTATTTT.